These 8 T cell receptor beta chains originate from one sample sequenced in a study of control samples from healthy donors and cancer patients. The data were produced by immunoSEQ multiplex PCR, yet TCRdb's version contains in-frame clones alone and is incomplete. The sample lists some 70,000 clones, 83% occurring once. Material: blood. The origin of the receptors is a man aged 55 to 70 in good health.

The rearrangement uses TRBV6-5 and TRBJ1-1, with TRBD1 as a possible D gene (6 bases). In germline, CDR1 is MNHEY, CDR2 SVGAGI. The V and J ends lost 6 bases and 1 base respectively, with 9 bases between them. This CDR3 is 13 amino acids long. CDR3: CASSLGQNTEAFF. The DNA of the CDR3 is TGTGCCAGCAGCTTGGGACAGAACACTGAAGCTTTCTTT.

The CDR3 region has the DNA TGTGCCAGCAGCTTGGAGGCCAGCCATGGCTACACCTTC. Translation: CASSLEASHGYTF. V is TRBV5-8 and J is TRBJ1-2; no reliable D call. There are 13 residues in the CDR3. CDR1 SGHTS and CDR2 YDEGEE come from the germline V gene. The V and J ends lost 0 bases and 6 bases respectively, with 9 bases between them.

The genes are TRBV3-1 (or the pseudogene TRBV3-2) and TRBJ2-3; 11 positions agree with TRBD2. The CDR3 is made up of 19 amino acids. V gave up 0 bases and J gave up 3 bases; unmatched junction bases: 11. Looked up from germline, CDR1 is LGHDT and CDR2 is YNNKEL (reference sequence). The CDR3 is CASSQDGTLTSGSTDTQYF. DNA of the CDR3: TGTGCCAGCAGCCAAGATGGAACCCTTACTAGCGGGAGTACAGATACGCAGTATTTT.

This chain joins TRBV2 and TRBJ1-2; the D is unclear. In germline, CDR1 is SNHLY, CDR2 FYNNEI. Trimming shortened V by 2 bases and J by 2 bases, and 6 bases separated the two germline ends. CDR3 size: 13 residues. The chain's CDR3 is CASSELANYGYTF. The CDR3 nucleotides read TGTGCCAGCAGTGAACTGGCCAACTATGGCTACACCTTC.

The rearrangement joins TRBV5-4 to TRBJ1-2, with TRBD1 matching 7 bases. Germline V lookup: CDR1 SGHNT, CDR2 YYREEE (reference sequence). The CDR3 totals 13 residues. V gave up 4 bases and J gave up 4 bases; unmatched junction bases: 4. The CDR3 coding sequence is TGTGCCAGCAGCGCCGACAGGGCCTATGGCTACACCTTC. Encoded protein: CASSADRAYGYTF.

The chain carries TRBV6-5 and TRBJ2-3; the match to TRBD1 covers 8 bases. Trimming removed 5 bases from V and 5 bases from J; junction bases left unmatched: 3. This CDR3 spans 13 amino acids. CDR1 MNHEY and CDR2 SVGAGI come from the germline V gene. The CDR3 coding sequence is TGTGCCAGCAGTAAACAGGGGGGAGATACGCAGTATTTT. This codes for CASSKQGGDTQYF.

This chain uses TRBV6-2 or TRBV6-3 with TRBJ1-5, with 7 positions matching TRBD1. With 6 bases clipped from V and 6 bases from J, the junction kept 8 bases outside the gene matches. The length of the CDR3 is 14 residues. The germline V gene has CDR1 MNHEY and CDR2 SVGEGT. This CDR3 is CASSLTGDTQPQHF. The DNA for the CDR3 is TGTGCCAGCAGCCTCACAGGGGATACTCAGCCCCAGCATTTT.

This chain joins TRBV29-1 and TRBJ2-1; 10 nucleotides agree with TRBD2. Trimming at V came to 6 bases and at J to 9 bases, leaving 5 bases not matched to a gene. The CDR3 length is 12 residues. The germline V gene has CDR1 SQVTM and CDR2 ANQGSEA. The CDR3 DNA sequence: TGCAGCGTCGCCGGGACTAGCGTTGAGCAGTTCTTC. It encodes CSVAGTSVEQFF.